There are many counts of the clone carrying this T cell receptor (beta chain). Its antigen is undetermined. The CDR3 extends over 15 amino acids. Germline CDR1 and CDR2: DFQATT and SNEGSKA (reference sequence). Between the trimmed V and J ends, which lost 0 bases and 4 bases, there was a span of 15 bases. The TCR beta libraries were generated through quantitative 5'-RACE incorporating molecular barcodes. MiXCR was run by TCRdb on the 5' RACE reads, yielding one entry per CDR3 protein. Among fewer than 400,000 distinct CDR3 sequences, 6.5% to 10% were seen once, and the ten largest hold about 14%. These data come from a study of CD8 T cells in ankylosing spondylitis. Study outcomes and limitations: Disease-linked clones bore a CD8+ phenotype, appearing relatively rarely in peripheral blood. Characteristic of ankylosing spondylitis blood, it appeared, was a TCR beta motif comprising eight highly homologous variants.

The chain links TRBV20-1 to TRBJ1-2, with D possibly TRBD1 on 5 matching bases. The TCR sequence derives from a male donor with ankylosing spondylitis. Sequences were obtained from blood, either unsorted or a sorted T cell fraction (not recorded which). The CDR3 reads CSARDWQGYGYGYTF. Here the CDR3 DNA reads TGCAGTGCTAGAGATTGGCAGGGATACGGCTATGGCTACACCTTC.